The clone carrying this T cell receptor (beta chain) was detected many times. Its antigen remains unknown. Both TRBC1 and TRBC2 were covered by a beta constant-region primer of two equimolar oligonucleotides. The ligated cDNA underwent four PCR rounds using SP2 and nested alpha and beta constant-region primers. TCRdb reprocessed the UMI-ligation and nested PCR reads with MiXCR, giving one entry per CDR3 protein. Of about 150,000 distinct CDR3 sequences in the sample, 22% are singletons; the top ten hold approximately 0.1%. These data originate in a study of naive and memory T cell subsets. Trimming removed 0 bases from V and 8 bases from J, with 18 bases in between. The CDR3 totals 16 residues. Germline values: CDR1 SGHTA, CDR2 FQGNSA. Study-level results: Possibly reflecting memory cells re-expressing CD45RA, a few larger clonotypes occurred in naive repertoires, especially CD8.

The origin of this receptor is a human donor in good health. The V and J genes are TRBV7-2 and TRBJ2-3, with D perhaps TRBD2 (6 bases). The sample consisted of naive CD4+ T cells from blood. The CDR3 coding sequence is TGTGCCAGCAGCTTAGCCCCGGGGACTTTCACACGTACGCAGTATTTT. It specifies CASSLAPGTFTRTQYF.